At least ten counts were recorded for the clone carrying this T cell receptor beta chain. Its antigen is still unknown. Time point denoted: newly diagnosed GD, antithyroid drugs for less than 3 months. Following extraction of RNA from PBMCs, that RNA was used to make the TCR library. EDTA tubes received about 10 milliliters of collected peripheral blood. The data stem from a study of regulatory T cells in long-lasting Graves disease. Study-level points and caveats: The study found TRBV28, TRBJ1-2 and TRBJ2-5 favored in persistent disease. Among persistent patients, a larger number of public clonotypes were shared (roughly 2,700) than among newly diagnosed patients (under 1,000).

Libraries of TCR beta came from iRepertoire HTBI primers plus Arm-PCR of CDR3 regions. From the multiplex PCR reads, TCRdb called clonotypes with MiXCR, one entry per CDR3 protein. The sample holds approximately 360,000 distinct CDR3 sequences, roughly 12% seen once. V lost 4 bases, J lost 7 bases, and 20 bases lay in between. Per germline, CDR1 SGHAT and CDR2 FQNNGV. This CDR3 region has 16 residues. This same sample was also part of a study on T cells in Graves' hyperthyroidism and ophthalmopathy.

This material consisted of peripheral blood mononuclear cells (PBMCs), taken at new diagnosis, from a patient treated with antithyroid drugs. The chain couples TRBV11-2 to TRBJ2-1; D is perhaps TRBD2 (6 bases). The sequence derives from a woman aged 18-29 years with Graves disease. CDR3 amino acids: CASSSLTGGPGNEQFF. The CDR3 bases are TGTGCCAGCAGCTCCCTTACCGGAGGGCCTGGTAATGAGCAGTTCTTC.